This T cell receptor (beta chain) was captured by sequencing in a study of blood T cell repertoires in COVID-19. Study details: The cDNA or gDNA used as material had been derived from T cells, B-cell-depleted T cells, or PBMCs.

The junction had 9 bases not matched to a gene; V was cut back by 5 bases and J by 2 bases. Per the germline V gene, CDR1 is SGHAT and CDR2 is FQNNGV. This CDR3 has 16 amino acids. Per the original data handling: The authors estimated nucleated cell counts from reference gene primer amplification. Repertoires were generated with immunoSEQ multiplex PCR, while TCRdb's copy carries only in-frame clones and drops some. V and J calls and clone size are copied from that table; D and trimming were computed from the DNA. The sample contains around 300,000 clones, roughly 89% of which appear only once. The chain joins TRBV11-2 to TRBJ2-7; 10 bases agree with TRBD1. Sequenced input: peripheral blood. The clonotype was recovered from a man between 45 and 60 years old with acute or convalescent COVID-19. CDR3 DNA: TGTGCCAGCAGCGCCAGGCCGGGACAGGGGACCTACGAGCAGTACTTC. Protein sequence: CASSARPGQGTYEQYF.